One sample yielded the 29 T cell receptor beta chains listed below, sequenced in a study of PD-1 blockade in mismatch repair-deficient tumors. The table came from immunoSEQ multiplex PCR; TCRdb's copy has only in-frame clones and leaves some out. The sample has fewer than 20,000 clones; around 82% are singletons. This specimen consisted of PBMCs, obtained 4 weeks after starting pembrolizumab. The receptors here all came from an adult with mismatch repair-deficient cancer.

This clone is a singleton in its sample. The DNA of the CDR3 is TGTGCCAGCAGCTCCGGACTAGCGGGAGGGCGGGATACGCAGTATTTT. Translation gives CASSSGLAGGRDTQYF. The chain has TRBV7-6 and TRBJ2-3; TRBD2 matches 15 bases. Germline CDR1 and CDR2: SGHVS and FNYEAQ. The CDR3 sequence is 16 residues long. The V segment lost 4 bases and the J segment 6 bases; nucleotides outside the gene matches: 5.

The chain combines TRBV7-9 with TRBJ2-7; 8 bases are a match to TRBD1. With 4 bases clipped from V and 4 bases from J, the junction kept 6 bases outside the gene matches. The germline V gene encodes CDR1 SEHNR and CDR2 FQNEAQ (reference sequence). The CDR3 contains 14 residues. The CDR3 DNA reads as TGTGCCAGCAGCTCCCAGGGGGCCGGATACGAGCAGTACTTC. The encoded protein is CASSSQGAGYEQYF. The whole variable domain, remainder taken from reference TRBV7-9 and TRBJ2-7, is DTGVSQNPRHKITKRGQNVTFRCDPISEHNRLYWYRQTLGQGPEFLTYFQNEAQLEKSRLLSDRFSAERPKGSFSTLEIQRTEQGDSAMYLCASSSQGAGYEQYFGPGTRLTVT.

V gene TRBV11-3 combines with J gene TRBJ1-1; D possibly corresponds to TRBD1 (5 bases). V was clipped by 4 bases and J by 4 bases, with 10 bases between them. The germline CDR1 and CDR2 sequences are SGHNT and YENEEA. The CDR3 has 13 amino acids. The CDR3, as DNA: TGTGCCAGCAGCTGGAGGGGAGTCACTGAAGCTTTCTTT. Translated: CASSWRGVTEAFF.

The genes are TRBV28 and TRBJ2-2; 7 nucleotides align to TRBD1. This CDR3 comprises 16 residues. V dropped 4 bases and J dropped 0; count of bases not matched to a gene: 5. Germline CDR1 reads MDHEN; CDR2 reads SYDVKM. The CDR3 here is CASSSTGEANTGELFF. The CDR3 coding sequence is TGTGCCAGCAGTTCTACAGGGGAAGCGAACACCGGGGAGCTGTTTTTT.

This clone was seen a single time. DNA for the CDR3: TGTGCCAGCAGCACGAGACAGGGTGAAGAGACCCAGTACTTC. Its translation: CASSTRQGEETQYF. The chain couples TRBV11-3 to TRBJ2-5, with 7 bases aligning to TRBD1. Germline CDR1 SGHNT, CDR2 YENEEA. Trimming at V came to 5 bases and at J to 3 bases, leaving 6 bases not matched to a gene. The CDR3 sequence is 14 residues long. The variable domain in full, completed from reference TRBV11-3 and TRBJ2-5, reads EAGVVQSPRYKIIEKKQPVAFWCNPISGHNTLYWYLQNLGQGPELLIRYENEEAVDDSQLPKDRFSAERLKGVDSTLKIQPAELGDSAVYLCASSTRQGEETQYFGPGTRLLVL.

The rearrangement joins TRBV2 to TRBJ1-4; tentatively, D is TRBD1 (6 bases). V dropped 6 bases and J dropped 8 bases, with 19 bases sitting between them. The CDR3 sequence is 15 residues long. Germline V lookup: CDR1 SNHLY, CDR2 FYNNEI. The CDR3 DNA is TGTGCCAGCAGCGATCTGACAGGCGCAGGGGAAAAACTGTTTTTT. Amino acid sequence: CASSDLTGAGEKLFF.

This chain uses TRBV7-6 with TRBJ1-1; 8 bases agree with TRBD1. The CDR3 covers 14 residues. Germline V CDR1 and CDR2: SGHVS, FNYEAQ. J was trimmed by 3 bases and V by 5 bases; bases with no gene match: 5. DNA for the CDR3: TGTGCCAGCAGCGGAGGACAGGGAGACACTGAAGCTTTCTTT. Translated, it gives CASSGGQGDTEAFF.

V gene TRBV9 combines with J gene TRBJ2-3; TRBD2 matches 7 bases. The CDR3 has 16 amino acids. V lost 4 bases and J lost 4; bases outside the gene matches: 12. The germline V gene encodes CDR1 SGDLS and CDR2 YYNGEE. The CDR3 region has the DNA TGTGCCAGCAGCTTCAGACAGCGGGACCCCCCAGATACGCAGTATTTT. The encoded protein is CASSFRQRDPPDTQYF. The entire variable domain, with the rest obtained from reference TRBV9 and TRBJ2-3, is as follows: DSGVTQTPKHLITATGQRVTLRCSPRSGDLSVYWYQQSLDQGLQFLIQYYNGEERAKGNILERFSAQQFPDLHSELNLSSLELGDSALYFCASSFRQRDPPDTQYFGPGTRLTVL.

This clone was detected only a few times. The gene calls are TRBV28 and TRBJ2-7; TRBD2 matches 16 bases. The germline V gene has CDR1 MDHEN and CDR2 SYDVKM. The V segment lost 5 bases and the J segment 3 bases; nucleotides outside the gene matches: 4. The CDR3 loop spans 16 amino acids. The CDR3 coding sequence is TGTGCCAGCAGTGGGACTAGCGGGAGGGACGGCTACGAGCAGTACTTC. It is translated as CASSGTSGRDGYEQYF. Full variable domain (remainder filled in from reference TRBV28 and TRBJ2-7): DVKVTQSSRYLVKRTGEKVFLECVQDMDHENMFWYRQDPGLGLRLIYFSYDVKMKEKGDIPEGYSVSREKKERFSLILESASTNQTSMYLCASSGTSGRDGYEQYFGPGTRLTVT.

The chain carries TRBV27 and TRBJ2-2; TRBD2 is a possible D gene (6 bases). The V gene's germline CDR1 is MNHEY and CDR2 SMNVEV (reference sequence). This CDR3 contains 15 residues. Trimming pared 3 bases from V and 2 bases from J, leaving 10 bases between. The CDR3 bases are TGTGCCAGCAGTTTCGTCGGGAGAAACACCGGGGAGCTGTTTTTT. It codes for CASSFVGRNTGELFF.

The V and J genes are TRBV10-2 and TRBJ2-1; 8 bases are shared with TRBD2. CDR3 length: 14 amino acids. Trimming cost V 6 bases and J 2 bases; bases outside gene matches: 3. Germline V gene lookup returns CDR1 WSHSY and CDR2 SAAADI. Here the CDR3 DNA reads TGCGCCAGCAGCACTAGCGGCCCCTACAATGAGCAGTTCTTC. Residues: CASSTSGPYNEQFF.

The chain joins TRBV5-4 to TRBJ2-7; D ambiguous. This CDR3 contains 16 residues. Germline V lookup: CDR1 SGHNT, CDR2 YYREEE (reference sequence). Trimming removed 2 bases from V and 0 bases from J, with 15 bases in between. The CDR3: CASSFDDPRSSYEQYF. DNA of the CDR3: TGTGCCAGCAGCTTTGATGACCCTAGGAGCTCCTACGAGCAGTACTTC.

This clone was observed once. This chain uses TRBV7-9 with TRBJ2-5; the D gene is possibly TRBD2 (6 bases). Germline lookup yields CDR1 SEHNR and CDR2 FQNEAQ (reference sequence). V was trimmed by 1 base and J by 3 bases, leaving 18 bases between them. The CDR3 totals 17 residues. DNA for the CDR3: TGTGCCAGCAGCTTAGACTGGGATCTGGCGGGGAAAGAGACCCAGTACTTC. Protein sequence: CASSLDWDLAGKETQYF.

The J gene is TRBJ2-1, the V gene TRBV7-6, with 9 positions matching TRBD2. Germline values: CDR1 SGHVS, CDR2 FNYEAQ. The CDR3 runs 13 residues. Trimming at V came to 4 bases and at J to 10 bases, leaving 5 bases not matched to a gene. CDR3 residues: CASSSGTSNEQFF. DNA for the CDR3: TGTGCCAGCAGCTCAGGGACTAGCAACGAGCAGTTCTTC. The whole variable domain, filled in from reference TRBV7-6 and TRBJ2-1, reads GAGVSQSPRYKVTKRGQDVALRCDPISGHVSLYWYRQALGQGPEFLTYFNYEAQQDKSGLPNDRFSAERPEGSISTLTIQRTEQRDSAMYRCASSSGTSNEQFFGPGTRLTVL.

DNA of the CDR3: TGTGCCAGCTCACCTAGGACATCTGGGGCCAACGTCCTGACTTTC. It is translated as CASSPRTSGANVLTF. The V gene is TRBV18, the J gene TRBJ2-6, with D possibly matching TRBD1 (5 bases). The CDR3 extends over 15 amino acids. V dropped 3 bases and J dropped 1 base, with 7 bases sitting between them. Germline V CDR1 and CDR2: KGHSH, LQKENI.

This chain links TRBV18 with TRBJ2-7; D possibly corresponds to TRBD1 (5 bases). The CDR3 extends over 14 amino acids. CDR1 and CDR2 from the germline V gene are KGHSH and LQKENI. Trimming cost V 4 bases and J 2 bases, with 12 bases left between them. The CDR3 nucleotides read TGTGCCAGCTCACAGGACCAGGGCCCCTACGAGCAGTACTTC. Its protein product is CASSQDQGPYEQYF. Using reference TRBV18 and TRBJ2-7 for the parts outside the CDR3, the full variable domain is NAGVMQNPRHLVRRRGQEARLRCSPMKGHSHVYWYRQLPEEGLKFMVYLQKENIIDESGMPKERFSAEFPKEGPSILRIQQVVRGDSAAYFCASSQDQGPYEQYFGPGTRLTVT.

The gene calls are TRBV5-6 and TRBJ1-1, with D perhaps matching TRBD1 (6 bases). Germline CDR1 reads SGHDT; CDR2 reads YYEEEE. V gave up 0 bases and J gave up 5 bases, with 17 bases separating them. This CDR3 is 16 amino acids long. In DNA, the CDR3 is TGTGCCAGCAGCTTGGTTACGGGGGAGGGGGAGACTGAAGCTTTCTTT. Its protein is CASSLVTGEGETEAFF.

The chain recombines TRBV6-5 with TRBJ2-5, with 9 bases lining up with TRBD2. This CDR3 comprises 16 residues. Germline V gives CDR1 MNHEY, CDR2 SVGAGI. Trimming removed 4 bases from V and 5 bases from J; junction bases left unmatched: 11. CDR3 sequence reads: CASSSLTSGRSETQYF. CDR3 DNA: TGTGCCAGCAGTTCTTTGACTAGCGGTCGGTCGGAGACCCAGTACTTC.

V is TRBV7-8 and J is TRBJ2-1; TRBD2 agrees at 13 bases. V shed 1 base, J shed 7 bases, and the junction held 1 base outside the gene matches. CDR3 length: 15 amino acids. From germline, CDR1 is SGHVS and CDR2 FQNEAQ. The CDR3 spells CASSLEGLAGNEQFF. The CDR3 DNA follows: TGTGCCAGCAGCTTAGAGGGACTAGCGGGGAATGAGCAGTTCTTC.

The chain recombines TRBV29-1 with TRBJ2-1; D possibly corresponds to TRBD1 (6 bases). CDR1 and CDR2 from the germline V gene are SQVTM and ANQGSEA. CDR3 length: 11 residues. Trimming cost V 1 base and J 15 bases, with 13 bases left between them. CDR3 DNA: TGCAGCGTTGAAGTACAGGGTAAAAGGTTCTTC. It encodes CSVEVQGKRFF.

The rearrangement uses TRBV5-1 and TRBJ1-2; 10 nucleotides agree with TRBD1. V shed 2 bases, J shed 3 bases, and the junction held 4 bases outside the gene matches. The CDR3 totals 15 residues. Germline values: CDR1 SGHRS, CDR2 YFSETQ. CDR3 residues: CASSFGGQGDYGYTF. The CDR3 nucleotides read TGCGCCAGCAGCTTCGGTGGACAGGGGGACTATGGCTACACCTTC.

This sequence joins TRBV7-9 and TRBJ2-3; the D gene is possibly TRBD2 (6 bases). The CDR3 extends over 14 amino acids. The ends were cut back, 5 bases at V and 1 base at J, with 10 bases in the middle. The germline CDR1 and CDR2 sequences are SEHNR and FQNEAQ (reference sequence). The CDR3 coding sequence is TGTGCCAGCAGCAGGGGAGGTGGCACAGATACGCAGTATTTT. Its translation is CASSRGGGTDTQYF.

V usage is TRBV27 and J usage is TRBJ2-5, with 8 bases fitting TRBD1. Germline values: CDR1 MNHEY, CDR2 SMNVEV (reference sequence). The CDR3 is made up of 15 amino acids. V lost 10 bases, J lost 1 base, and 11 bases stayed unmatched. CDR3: CATRPAGGFQETQYF. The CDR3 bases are TGTGCCACCCGACCGGCAGGGGGCTTCCAAGAGACCCAGTACTTC.

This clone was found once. The CDR3 nucleotides are TGTGCCAGTAGAGCCTCAGCCAGGGGGATAGAGACCCAGTACTTC. Encoded protein: CASRASARGIETQYF. This chain connects TRBV19 to TRBJ2-5; 7 nucleotides match TRBD1. V dropped 6 bases and J dropped 4; count of bases not matched to a gene: 11. The germline CDR1 and CDR2 sequences are LNHDA and SQIVND (reference sequence). The CDR3 extends over 15 amino acids.

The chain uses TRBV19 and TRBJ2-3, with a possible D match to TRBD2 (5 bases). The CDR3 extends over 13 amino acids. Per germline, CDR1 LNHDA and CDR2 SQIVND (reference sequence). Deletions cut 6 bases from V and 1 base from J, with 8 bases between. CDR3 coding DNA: TGTGCCAGTAGCGGTAGCGGCACAGATACGCAGTATTTT. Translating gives CASSGSGTDTQYF.

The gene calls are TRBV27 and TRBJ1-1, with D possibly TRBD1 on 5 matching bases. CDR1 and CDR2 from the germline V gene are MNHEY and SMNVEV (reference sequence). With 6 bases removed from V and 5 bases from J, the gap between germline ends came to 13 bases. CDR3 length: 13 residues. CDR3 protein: CASSPMGPTEAFF. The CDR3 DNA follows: TGTGCCAGCAGCCCCATGGGGCCAACTGAAGCTTTCTTT.

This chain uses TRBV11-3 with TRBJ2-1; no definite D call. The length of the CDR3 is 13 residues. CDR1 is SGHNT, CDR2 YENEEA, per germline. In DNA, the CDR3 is TGTGCTTGCGCGATGGTCCTCTACAATGAGCAGTTCTTC. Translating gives CACAMVLYNEQFF.

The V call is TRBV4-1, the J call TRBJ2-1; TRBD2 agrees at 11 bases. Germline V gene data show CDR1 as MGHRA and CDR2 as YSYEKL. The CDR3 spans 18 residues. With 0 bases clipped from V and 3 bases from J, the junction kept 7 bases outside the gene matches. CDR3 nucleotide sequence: TGCGCCAGCAGCCAAGACCCTAGCGGGAGGCCATACTACAATGAGCAGTTCTTC. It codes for CASSQDPSGRPYYNEQFF.

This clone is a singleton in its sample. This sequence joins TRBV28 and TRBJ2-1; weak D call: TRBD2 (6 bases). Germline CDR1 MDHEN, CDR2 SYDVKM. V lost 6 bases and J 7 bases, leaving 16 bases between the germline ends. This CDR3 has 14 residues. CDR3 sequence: CASRLPGGVNEQFF. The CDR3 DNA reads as TGTGCCAGCAGACTCCCCGGGGGAGTAAATGAGCAGTTCTTC.